This T cell receptor (beta chain) was identified during a study of control samples from healthy donors and cancer patients. Sequencing was performed with immunoSEQ multiplex PCR; in TCRdb, only in-frame clones are kept and a portion is missing. The table records more than 70,000 clones, 85% to 95% of them present only once. V was clipped by 2 bases and J by 3 bases, with 0 bases between them. The CDR3 runs 11 residues. The gene calls are TRBV12-3 or TRBV12-4 and TRBJ2-3, with no clear D. Sequencing was carried out using blood. This sequence originates from a woman under 40 in good health. This CDR3 is CASSLTDTQYF. As DNA, the CDR3 is TGTGCCAGCAGTTTAACAGATACGCAGTATTTT.